These T cell receptor beta chains were read from a single sample in a study of blood T cell repertoires in COVID-19. Profiling relied on immunoSEQ multiplex PCR, and the TCRdb table lists in-frame clones only, not all of them. Here the sample spans 100,000 to 150,000 clones, 88% being singletons. Sequencing used peripheral blood. The receptors stem from a human donor in a cohort sampled during active COVID-19. The CDR3 runs from the conserved cysteine through the conserved F or W.

v_gene | CDR3aa
TRBV7-9 | CASSLKGDSQNIQYF
TRBV6-6 | CASTPRRDGYGYTF
TRBV12-3/TRBV12-4 | CASSFLDNYEQYF
TRBV29-1 | CSAQGPTDTQYF
TRBV7-8 | CASRLNDGGNTSTDTQYF
TRBV5-5 | CASSFGQGRPQHF
TRBV11-2 | CASSLAGSYEKLFF
TRBV7-6 | CASSLRGWRGEETQYF
TRBV5-4 | CASSLTSGRGYTDTQYF
TRBV28 | CASSRQEDTQYF
TRBV5-6 | CASSFRGGTGELFF
TRBV28 | CASSLGGTYTGELFF
TRBV5-1 | CASSFTIAGGYNEQFF
TRBV6-2/TRBV6-3 | CASSSGGGVGQPQHF
TRBV6-5 | CASSPGTGKSYGYTF
TRBV24-1 | CATSPGPGVAQYF
TRBV4-1 | CASSPDNSYEQYF
TRBV29-1 | CSVVRSGVRTDTQYF